This T cell receptor beta chain is drawn from a study of breast tumors, draining lymph nodes, adjacent tissues. Overall study results and limits: Most tumor T cells seemingly derive from lymph node, then expand in tumor.

This clonotype has a count of ten or more. Its antigen is currently unknown. The CDR3 runs to 19 residues. V was pared by 1 base and J by 10 bases, with 19 bases of the junction left unmatched. The germline V gene has CDR1 SGHTA and CDR2 FQGNSA. TCRdb used MiXCR to reprocess the multiplex PCR reads, holding one entry per CDR3 protein. In the table there are some 47,000 distinct CDR3 sequences, roughly two fifths of which are singletons. The sample comprised breast tumor tissue. The J gene is TRBJ2-3, the V gene TRBV7-2; 11 bases agree with TRBD2. The TCR originated in a female donor with breast cancer. Some clones in this sample may be carry-over from other donors' samples. CDR3 sequence reads: CASSLVASGRPGSPSSQYF. The CDR3 DNA sequence: TGTGCCAGCAGCTTAGTTGCTAGCGGGAGGCCCGGATCCCCCTCTTCGCAGTATTTT.